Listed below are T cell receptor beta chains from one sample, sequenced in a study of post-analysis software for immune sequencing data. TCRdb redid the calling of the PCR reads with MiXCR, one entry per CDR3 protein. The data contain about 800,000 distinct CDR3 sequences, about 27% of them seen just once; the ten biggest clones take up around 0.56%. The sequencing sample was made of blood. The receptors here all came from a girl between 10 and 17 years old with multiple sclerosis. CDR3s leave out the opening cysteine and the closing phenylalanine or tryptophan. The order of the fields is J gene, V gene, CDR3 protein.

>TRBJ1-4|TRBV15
ATSRDSRETAAKLF
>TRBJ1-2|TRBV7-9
ASSLVWGGATSYLCGGYT
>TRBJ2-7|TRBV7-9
ASSLLPTTYEQY
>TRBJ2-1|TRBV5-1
ASSPPGQYNEQF
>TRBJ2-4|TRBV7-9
ASSTTHSRAENIQY
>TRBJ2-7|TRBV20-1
SALGGGWQAYEQY
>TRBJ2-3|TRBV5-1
ASSLGLDVSTDTQY
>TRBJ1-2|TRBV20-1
SARDLRGAGYGYT
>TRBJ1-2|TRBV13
ASSLPGSLYGYT
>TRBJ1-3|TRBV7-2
ASSLAGSGNTIY
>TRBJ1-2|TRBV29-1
SVQLVSDGYT
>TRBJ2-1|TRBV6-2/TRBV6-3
ASTRRLAGQETQF
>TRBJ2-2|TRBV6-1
ASKAGVETGELF
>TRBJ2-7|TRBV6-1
ASSVVAGAPYEQY
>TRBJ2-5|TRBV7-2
ASSPRTGGPETQY
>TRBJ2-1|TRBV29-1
SVEGGPLAGDYNEQF
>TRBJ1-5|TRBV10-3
AIRADSNQPQH
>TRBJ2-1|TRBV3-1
ASSPRGLASYEQF
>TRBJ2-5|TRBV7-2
ASSSLDRVNNEQY
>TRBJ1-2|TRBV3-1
ASSQDVAGNYGYT
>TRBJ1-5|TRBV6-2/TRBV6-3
ASTDGDNQPQH
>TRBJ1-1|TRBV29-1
SVFGRVGGTEAF
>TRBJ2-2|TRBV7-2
ASSPRGGGWPNTGELF
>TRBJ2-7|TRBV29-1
SVDAGGYEQY